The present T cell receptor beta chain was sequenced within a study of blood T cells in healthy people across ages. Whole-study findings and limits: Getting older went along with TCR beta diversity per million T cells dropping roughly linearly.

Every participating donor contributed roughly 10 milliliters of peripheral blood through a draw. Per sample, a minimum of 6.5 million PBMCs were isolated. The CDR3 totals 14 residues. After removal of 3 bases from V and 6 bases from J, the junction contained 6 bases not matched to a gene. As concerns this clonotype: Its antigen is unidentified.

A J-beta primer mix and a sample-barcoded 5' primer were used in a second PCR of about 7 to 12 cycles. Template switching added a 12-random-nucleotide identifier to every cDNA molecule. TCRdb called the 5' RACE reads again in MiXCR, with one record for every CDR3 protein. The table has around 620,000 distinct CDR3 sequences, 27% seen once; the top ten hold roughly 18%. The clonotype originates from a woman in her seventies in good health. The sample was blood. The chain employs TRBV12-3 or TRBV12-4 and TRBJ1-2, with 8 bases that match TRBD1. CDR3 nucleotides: TGTGCCAGCAGTTTTGCAGGGGGCGCGGATGGCTACACCTTC. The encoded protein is CASSFAGGADGYTF.